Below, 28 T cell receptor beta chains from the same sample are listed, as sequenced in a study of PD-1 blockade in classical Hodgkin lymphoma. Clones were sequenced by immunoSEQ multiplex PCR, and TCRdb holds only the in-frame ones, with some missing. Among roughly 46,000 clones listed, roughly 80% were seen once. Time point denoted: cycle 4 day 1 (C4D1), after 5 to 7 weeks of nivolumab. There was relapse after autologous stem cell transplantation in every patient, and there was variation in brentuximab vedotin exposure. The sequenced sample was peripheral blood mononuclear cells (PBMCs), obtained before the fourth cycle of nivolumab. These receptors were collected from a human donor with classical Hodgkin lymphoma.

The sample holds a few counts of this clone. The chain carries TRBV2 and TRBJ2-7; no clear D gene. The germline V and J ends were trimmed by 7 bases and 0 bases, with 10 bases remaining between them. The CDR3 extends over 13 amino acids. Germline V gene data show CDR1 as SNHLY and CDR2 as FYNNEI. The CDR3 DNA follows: TGTGCCAGCACAGTTGCAGACTCCTACGAGCAGTACTTC. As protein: CASTVADSYEQYF.

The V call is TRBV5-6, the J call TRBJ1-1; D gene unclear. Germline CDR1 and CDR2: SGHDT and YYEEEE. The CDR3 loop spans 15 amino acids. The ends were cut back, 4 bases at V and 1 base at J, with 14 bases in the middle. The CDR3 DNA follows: TGTGCCAGCAGCCCCGGCGGTGGCTGGAACACTGAAGCTTTCTTT. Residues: CASSPGGGWNTEAFF.

As DNA, the CDR3 is TGTGCCAGCAGCGTAGGGGGTTCAGAGCCTCCCGGCTACACCTTC. It codes for CASSVGGSEPPGYTF. The chain links TRBV9 to TRBJ1-2, with unresolved D. Germline V gives CDR1 SGDLS, CDR2 YYNGEE. Trimming shortened V by 0 bases and J by 8 bases, and 17 bases separated the two germline ends. This CDR3 has 15 amino acids.

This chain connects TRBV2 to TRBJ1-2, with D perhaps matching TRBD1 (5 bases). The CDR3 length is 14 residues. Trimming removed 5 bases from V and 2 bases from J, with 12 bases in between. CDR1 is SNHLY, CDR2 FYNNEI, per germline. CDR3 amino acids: CASSRDGSNYGYTF. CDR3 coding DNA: TGTGCCAGCAGTAGGGACGGCTCAAACTATGGCTACACCTTC.

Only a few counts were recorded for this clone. The CDR3 here is CASSPAGTSNQPQHF. The CDR3 bases are TGTGCCAGTAGTCCAGCGGGTACTAGCAATCAGCCCCAGCATTTT. The chain couples TRBV19 to TRBJ1-5, with D uncertain. This CDR3 region has 15 residues. V dropped 5 bases and J dropped 0 bases, with 11 bases sitting between them. Germline loops: CDR1 LNHDA, CDR2 SQIVND (reference sequence).

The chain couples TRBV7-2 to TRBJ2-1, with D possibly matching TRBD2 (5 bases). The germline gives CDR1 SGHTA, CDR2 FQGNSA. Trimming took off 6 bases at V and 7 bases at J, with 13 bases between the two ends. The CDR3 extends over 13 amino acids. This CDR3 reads CASSQTRGNEQFF. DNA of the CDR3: TGTGCCAGCAGTCAGACGAGAGGGAATGAGCAGTTCTTC. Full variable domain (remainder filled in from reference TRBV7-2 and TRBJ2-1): GAGVSQSPSNKVTEKGKDVELRCDPISGHTALYWYRQSLGQGLEFLIYFQGNSAPDKSGLPSDRFSAERTGGSVSTLTIQRTQQEDSAVYLCASSQTRGNEQFFGPGTRLTVL.

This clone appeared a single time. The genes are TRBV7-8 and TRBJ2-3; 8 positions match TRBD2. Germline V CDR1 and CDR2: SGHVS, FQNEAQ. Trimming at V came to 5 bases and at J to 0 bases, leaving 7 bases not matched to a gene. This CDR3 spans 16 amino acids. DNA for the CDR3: TGTGCCAGCAGCGCACAAGGACTAGCCAGCACAGATACGCAGTATTTT. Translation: CASSAQGLASTDTQYF. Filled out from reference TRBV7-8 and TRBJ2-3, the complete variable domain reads GAGVSQSPRYKVAKRGQDVALRCDPISGHVSLFWYQQALGQGPEFLTYFQNEAQLDKSGLPSDRFFAERPEGSVSTLKIQRTQQEDSAVYLCASSAQGLASTDTQYFGPGTRLTVL.

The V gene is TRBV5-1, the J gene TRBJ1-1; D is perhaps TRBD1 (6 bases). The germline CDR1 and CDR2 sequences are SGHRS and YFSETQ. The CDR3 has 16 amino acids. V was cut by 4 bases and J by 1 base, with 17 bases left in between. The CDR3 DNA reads TGCGCCAGCAGCCGGGTAGGGGGGAGGCAGAACACTGAAGCTTTCTTT. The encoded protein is CASSRVGGRQNTEAFF.

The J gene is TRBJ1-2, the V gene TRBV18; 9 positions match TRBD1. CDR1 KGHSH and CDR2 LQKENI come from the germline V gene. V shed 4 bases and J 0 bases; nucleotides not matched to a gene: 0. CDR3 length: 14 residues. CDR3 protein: CASSRDRANYGYTF. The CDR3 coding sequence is TGTGCCAGCTCACGGGACAGGGCTAACTATGGCTACACCTTC.

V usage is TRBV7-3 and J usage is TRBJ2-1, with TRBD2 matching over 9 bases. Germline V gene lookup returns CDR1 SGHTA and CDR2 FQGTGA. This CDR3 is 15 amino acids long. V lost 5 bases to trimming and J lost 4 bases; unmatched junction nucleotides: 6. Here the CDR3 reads CASSLSGRSYNEQFF. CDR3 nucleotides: TGTGCCAGCAGCCTCAGCGGGAGGTCTTACAATGAGCAGTTCTTC.

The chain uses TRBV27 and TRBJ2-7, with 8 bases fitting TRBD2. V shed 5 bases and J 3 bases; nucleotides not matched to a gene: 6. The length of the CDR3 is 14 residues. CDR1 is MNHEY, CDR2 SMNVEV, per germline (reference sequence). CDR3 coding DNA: TGTGCCAGCAGTACCACCGGGACTAGCTACGAGCAGTACTTC. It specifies CASSTTGTSYEQYF.

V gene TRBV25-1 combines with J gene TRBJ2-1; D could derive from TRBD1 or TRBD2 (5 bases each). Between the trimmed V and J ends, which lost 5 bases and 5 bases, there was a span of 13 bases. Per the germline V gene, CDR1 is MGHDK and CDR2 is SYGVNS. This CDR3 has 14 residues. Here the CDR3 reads CASSTAGTDNEQFF. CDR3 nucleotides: TGTGCCAGCAGTACGGCAGGGACGGACAATGAGCAGTTCTTC.

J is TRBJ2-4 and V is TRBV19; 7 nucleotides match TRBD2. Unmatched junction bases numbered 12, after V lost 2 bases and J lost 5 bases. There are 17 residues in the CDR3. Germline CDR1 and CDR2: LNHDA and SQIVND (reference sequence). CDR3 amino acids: CASSISAGAPPENIQYF. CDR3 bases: TGTGCCAGTAGTATAAGCGCGGGAGCCCCTCCCGAAAACATTCAGTACTTC. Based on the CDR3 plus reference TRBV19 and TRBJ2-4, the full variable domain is DGGITQSPKYLFRKEGQNVTLSCEQNLNHDAMYWYRQDPGQGLRLIYYSQIVNDFQKGDIAEGYSVSREKKESFPLTVTSAQKNPTAFYLCASSISAGAPPENIQYFGAGTRLSVL.

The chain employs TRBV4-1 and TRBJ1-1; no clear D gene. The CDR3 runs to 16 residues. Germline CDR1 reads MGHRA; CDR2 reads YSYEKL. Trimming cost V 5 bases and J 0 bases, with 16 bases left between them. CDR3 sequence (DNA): TGCGCCAGCAGCTCGCTTACCCGGCCCATGAACACTGAAGCTTTCTTT. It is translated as CASSSLTRPMNTEAFF.

CDR3 sequence (DNA): TGTGCCAGCAGCGCAGCGAGCTCCTATAATTCACCCCTCCACTTT. Residues: CASSAASSYNSPLHF. The chain employs TRBV7-9 and TRBJ1-6; D is unresolved. V lost 5 bases and J 0 bases, leaving 8 bases between the germline ends. The germline CDR1 and CDR2 sequences are SEHNR and FQNEAQ (reference sequence). The CDR3 loop spans 15 amino acids.

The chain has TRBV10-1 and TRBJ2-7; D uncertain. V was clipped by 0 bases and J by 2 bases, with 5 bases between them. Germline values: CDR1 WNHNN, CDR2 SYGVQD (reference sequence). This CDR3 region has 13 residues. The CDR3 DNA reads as TGCGCCAGCAGTGAGTCCGTGACCTACGAGCAGTACTTC. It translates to CASSESVTYEQYF.

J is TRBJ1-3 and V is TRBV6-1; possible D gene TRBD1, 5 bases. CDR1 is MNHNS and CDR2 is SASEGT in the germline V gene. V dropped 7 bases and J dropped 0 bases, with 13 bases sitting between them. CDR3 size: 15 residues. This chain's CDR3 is CASTAGPDSGNTIYF. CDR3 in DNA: TGTGCCAGCACCGCGGGGCCGGACTCTGGAAACACCATATATTTT.

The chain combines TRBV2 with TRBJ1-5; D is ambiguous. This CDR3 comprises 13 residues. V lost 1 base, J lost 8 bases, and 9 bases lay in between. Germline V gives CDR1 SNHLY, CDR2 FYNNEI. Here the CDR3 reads CASSEEGLEPQHF. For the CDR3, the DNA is TGTGCCAGCAGTGAAGAGGGTCTAGAGCCCCAGCATTTT.

CDR3 nucleotide sequence: TGTGCCAGCAGCTCGATCAATCAGCCCCAGCATTTT. It is translated as CASSSINQPQHF. V gene TRBV7-6 combines with J gene TRBJ1-5; no definite D call. This CDR3 contains 12 residues. V shed 4 bases and J shed 3 bases, with 4 bases lying between them. In germline, CDR1 is SGHVS, CDR2 FNYEAQ.

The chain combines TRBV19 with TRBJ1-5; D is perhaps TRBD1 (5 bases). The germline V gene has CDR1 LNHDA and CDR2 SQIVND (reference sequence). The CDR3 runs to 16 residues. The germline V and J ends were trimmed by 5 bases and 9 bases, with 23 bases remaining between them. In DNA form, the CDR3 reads TGTGCCAGTAGTGACGGGACGGCGGAGTCGTCTTGGCCCCAGCATTTT. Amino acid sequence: CASSDGTAESSWPQHF.

Written as DNA, the CDR3 is TGCGCCAGCAGTGAGTTTTTAGATACGCAGTATTTT. It specifies CASSEFLDTQYF. The rearrangement uses TRBV10-1 and TRBJ2-3; D unclear. V lost 1 base and J 5 bases, leaving 4 bases between the germline ends. From germline, CDR1 is WNHNN and CDR2 SYGVQD (reference sequence). The CDR3 totals 12 residues.

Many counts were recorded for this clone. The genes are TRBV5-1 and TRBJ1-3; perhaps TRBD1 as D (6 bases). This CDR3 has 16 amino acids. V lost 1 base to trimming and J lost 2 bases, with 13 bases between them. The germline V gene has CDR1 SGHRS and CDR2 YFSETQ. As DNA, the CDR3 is TGCGCCAGCAGCTTGAAGTTGGGGGCGCCTGGAAACACCATATATTTT. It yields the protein CASSLKLGAPGNTIYF.

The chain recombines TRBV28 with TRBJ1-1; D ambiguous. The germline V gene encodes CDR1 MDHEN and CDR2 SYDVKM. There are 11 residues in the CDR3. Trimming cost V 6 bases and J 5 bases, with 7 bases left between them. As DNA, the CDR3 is TGTGCCAGCAGATCCCAAACTGAAGCTTTCTTT. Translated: CASRSQTEAFF.

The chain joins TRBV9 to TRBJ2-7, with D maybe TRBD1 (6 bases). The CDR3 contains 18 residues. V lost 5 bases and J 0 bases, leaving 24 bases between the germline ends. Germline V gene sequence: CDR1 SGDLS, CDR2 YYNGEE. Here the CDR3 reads CASSRSPGARWSSYEQYF. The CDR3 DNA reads TGTGCCAGCAGTCGTAGTCCAGGGGCTCGGTGGAGCTCCTACGAGCAGTACTTC. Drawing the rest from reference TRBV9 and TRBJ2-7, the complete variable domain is DSGVTQTPKHLITATGQRVTLRCSPRSGDLSVYWYQQSLDQGLQFLIQYYNGEERAKGNILERFSAQQFPDLHSELNLSSLELGDSALYFCASSRSPGARWSSYEQYFGPGTRLTVT.

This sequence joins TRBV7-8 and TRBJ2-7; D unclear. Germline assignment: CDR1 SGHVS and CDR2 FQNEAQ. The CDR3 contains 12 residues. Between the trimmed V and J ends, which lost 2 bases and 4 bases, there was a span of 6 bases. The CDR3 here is CASSLYGYEQYF. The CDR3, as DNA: TGTGCCAGCAGCTTATACGGATACGAGCAGTACTTC.

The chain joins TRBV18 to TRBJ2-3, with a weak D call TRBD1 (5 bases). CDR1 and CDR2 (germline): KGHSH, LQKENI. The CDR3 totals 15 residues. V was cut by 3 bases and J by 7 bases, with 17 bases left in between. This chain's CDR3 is CASSPLPTWTNTQYF. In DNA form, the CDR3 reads TGTGCCAGCTCACCTCTCCCCACCTGGACAAATACGCAGTATTTT.

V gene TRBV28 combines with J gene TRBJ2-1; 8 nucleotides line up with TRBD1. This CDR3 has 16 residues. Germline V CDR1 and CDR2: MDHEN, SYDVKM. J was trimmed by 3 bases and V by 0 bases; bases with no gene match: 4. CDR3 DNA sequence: TGTGCCAGCAGTTTATGGGACAGGGCCCTCTACAATGAGCAGTTCTTC. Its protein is CASSLWDRALYNEQFF. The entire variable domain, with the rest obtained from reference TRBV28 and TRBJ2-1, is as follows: DVKVTQSSRYLVKRTGEKVFLECVQDMDHENMFWYRQDPGLGLRLIYFSYDVKMKEKGDIPEGYSVSREKKERFSLILESASTNQTSMYLCASSLWDRALYNEQFFGPGTRLTVL.

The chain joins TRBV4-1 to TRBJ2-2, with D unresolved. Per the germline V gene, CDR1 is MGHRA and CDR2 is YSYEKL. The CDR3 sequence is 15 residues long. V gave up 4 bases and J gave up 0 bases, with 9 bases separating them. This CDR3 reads CASSPASANTGELFF. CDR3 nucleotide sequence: TGCGCCAGCAGCCCCGCTTCGGCGAACACCGGGGAGCTGTTTTTT.